The clone carrying this T cell receptor (beta chain) was found once. Its antigen is as yet unknown. CDR1 is SGHNT and CDR2 is YYREEE in the germline V gene (reference sequence). V lost 0 bases, J lost 0 bases, and 13 bases lay in between. CDR3 size: 17 residues. This sample was taken from a study of cytomegalovirus exposure and HLA in healthy donors. At the level of the study: Earlier work reported 117 million unique TCR beta sequences from 180 million or so T cells. Study-wide results and limits: Among TCR beta chains, those listed as cytomegalovirus-associated numbered roughly 150.

The PCR made use of 60 Vbeta and 13 Jbeta primers. Assay: immunoSEQ multiplex PCR; the TCRdb copy retains only in-frame clones and omits some. The repertoire holds roughly 160,000 clones, with approximately 80% as singletons. Donors consisted of healthy bone marrow donors. The receptor was isolated from a man aged 25 to 45 in good health and CMV-seropositive. The rearrangement links TRBV5-4 to TRBJ2-1; D unresolved. The specimen sequenced was PBMCs. CDR3 region: CASSLAVLSSSYNEQFF. Written as DNA, the CDR3 is TGTGCCAGCAGCTTGGCCGTTTTGTCGAGCTCCTACAATGAGCAGTTCTTC.